This T cell receptor (beta chain) emerged from a study of blood T cell repertoires in COVID-19. Using immunoSEQ multiplex PCR, the repertoire was profiled, and TCRdb retains in-frame clones only, with some absent. The profile covers roughly 400,000 clones, with roughly 84% appearing a single time and roughly 1.4% taken by the ten largest. In its sample, this clone was seen once. V was shortened by 1 base and J by 6 bases, with 13 bases between the two germline ends. CDR3 length: 14 residues. The germline CDR1 and CDR2 sequences are KGHSH and LQKENI. The receptor's source is a woman between 18 and 29 years old who had been exposed to COVID-19. The sequenced material came from PBMCs or T cells enriched from blood (not recorded which). J is TRBJ2-7 and V is TRBV18; possibly TRBD1 for D (5 bases). The CDR3 is CASSPLLRVGEQYF. The CDR3 coding sequence is TGTGCCAGCTCACCACTACTCAGGGTGGGCGAGCAGTACTTC.